One sample yielded the 2 T cell receptor beta chains listed below, sequenced in a study of CD8+ T cells in alopecia areata (dated by TCRdb to about 2018). The method behind the library was the immunoSEQ multiplex PCR assay. RNA was extracted from all samples and reverse transcribed into cDNA as template for TCR sequencing. This immuneACCESS table, as held by TCRdb, lists in-frame sequences with V and J called but not all clones. Of the missing ones, under half trace to an unresolved V gene in checked studies; the others have no known cause. The table for this sample lists more than 75,000 clones; less than 50% of them were counted only once. The ten largest clonotypes hold 1% to 1.5% of the sample. The sample was CD4+ T cells sorted from blood. The source is a human donor with alopecia areata.

The genes are TRBV9 and TRBJ1-1; no clear D gene. Germline CDR1 reads SGDLS; CDR2 reads YYNGEE. V lost 0 bases and J 4 bases, leaving 16 bases between the germline ends. This CDR3 comprises 16 residues. The CDR3 sequence: CASSVDSSRIVTEAFF. The CDR3 bases are TGTGCCAGCAGCGTAGATTCATCTAGAATCGTCACTGAAGCTTTCTTT.

This clone was counted only a few times. The V call is TRBV29-1, the J call TRBJ2-3, with TRBD2 matching over 14 bases. Unmatched junction bases numbered 24, after V lost 3 bases and J lost 4 bases. The length of the CDR3 is 22 residues. Germline loops: CDR1 SQVTM, CDR2 ANQGSEA. The CDR3 here is CSVDFLGRRPGLAGAGADTQYF. The CDR3 DNA follows: TGCAGCGTTGATTTTCTGGGAAGAAGACCGGGACTAGCGGGAGCTGGGGCAGATACGCAGTATTTT.